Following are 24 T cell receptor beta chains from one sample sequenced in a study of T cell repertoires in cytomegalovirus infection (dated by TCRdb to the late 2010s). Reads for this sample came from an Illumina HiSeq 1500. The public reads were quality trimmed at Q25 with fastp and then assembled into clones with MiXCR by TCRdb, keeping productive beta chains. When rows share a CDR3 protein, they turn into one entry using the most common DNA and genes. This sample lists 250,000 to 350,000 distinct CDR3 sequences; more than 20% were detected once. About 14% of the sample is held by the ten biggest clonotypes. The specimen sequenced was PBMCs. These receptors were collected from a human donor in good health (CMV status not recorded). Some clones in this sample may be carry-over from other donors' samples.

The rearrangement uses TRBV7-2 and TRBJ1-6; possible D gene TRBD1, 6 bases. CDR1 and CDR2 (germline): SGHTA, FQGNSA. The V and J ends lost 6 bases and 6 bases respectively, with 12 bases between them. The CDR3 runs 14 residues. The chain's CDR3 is CASSTGHSNSPLHF. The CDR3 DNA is TGTGCCAGCAGTACAGGGCATAGTAATTCACCCCTCCACTTT.

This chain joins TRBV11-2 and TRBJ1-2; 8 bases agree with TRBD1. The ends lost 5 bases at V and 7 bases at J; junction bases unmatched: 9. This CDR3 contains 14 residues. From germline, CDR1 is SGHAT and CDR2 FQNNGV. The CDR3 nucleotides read TGTGCCAGCAGCATAGGGACAGGTTCCTCTGGCTACACCTTC. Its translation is CASSIGTGSSGYTF.

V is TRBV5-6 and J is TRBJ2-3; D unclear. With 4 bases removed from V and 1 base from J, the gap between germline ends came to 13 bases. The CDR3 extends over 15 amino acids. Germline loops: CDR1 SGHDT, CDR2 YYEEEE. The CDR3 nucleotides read TGTGCCAGCAGCCCCCGGGTCTGGCGCACAGATACGCAGTATTTT. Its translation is CASSPRVWRTDTQYF.

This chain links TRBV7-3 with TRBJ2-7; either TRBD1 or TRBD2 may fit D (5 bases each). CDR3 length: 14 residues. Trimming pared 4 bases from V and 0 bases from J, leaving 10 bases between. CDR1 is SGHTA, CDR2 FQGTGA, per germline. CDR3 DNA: TGTGCCAGCAGCTCGGGACCCGACTCCTACGAGCAGTACTTC. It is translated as CASSSGPDSYEQYF.

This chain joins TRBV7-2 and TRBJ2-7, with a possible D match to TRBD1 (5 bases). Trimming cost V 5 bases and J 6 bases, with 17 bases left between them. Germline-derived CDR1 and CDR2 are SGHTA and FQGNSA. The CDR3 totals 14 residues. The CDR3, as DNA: TGTGCCAGCAGCCACTGGCGACAGTTCGCCGAGCAGTACTTC. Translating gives CASSHWRQFAEQYF.

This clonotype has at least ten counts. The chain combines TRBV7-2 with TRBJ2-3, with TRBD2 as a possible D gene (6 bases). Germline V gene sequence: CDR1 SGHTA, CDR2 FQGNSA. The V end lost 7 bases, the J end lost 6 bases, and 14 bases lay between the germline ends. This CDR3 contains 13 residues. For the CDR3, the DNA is TGTGCCAGCACCGTTATACGGGGGGATACGCAGTATTTT. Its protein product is CASTVIRGDTQYF.

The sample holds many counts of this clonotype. In nucleotides, the CDR3 is TGTGCCAGCAGCCGGGGGGGGGGCACTGAAGCTTTCTTT. It specifies CASSRGGGTEAFF. J is TRBJ1-1 and V is TRBV7-2, with a weak D call TRBD1 (5 bases). Between the trimmed V and J ends, which lost 5 bases and 4 bases, there was a span of 11 bases. The CDR3 extends over 13 amino acids. Germline assignment: CDR1 SGHTA and CDR2 FQGNSA. Full variable domain (rest looked up from reference TRBV7-2 and TRBJ1-1): GAGVSQSPSNKVTEKGKDVELRCDPISGHTALYWYRQSLGQGLEFLIYFQGNSAPDKSGLPSDRFSAERTGGSVSTLTIQRTQQEDSAVYLCASSRGGGTEAFFGQGTRLTVV.

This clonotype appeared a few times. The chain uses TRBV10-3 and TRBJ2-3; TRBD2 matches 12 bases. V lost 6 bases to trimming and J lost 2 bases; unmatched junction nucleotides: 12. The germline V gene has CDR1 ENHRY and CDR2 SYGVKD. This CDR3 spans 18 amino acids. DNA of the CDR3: TGTGCCATCAGCCAGACGACTAGCGGGAGTGTAAACACAGATACGCAGTATTTT. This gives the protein CAISQTTSGSVNTDTQYF.

The DNA of the CDR3 is TGTGCCAGCAGCTTAGGGGTTTTGGACACAGATACGCAGTATTTT. It codes for CASSLGVLDTDTQYF. V is TRBV7-2 and J is TRBJ2-3; no reliable D call. Per germline, CDR1 SGHTA and CDR2 FQGNSA. The CDR3 length is 15 residues. V dropped 1 base and J dropped 2 bases, with 10 bases sitting between them.

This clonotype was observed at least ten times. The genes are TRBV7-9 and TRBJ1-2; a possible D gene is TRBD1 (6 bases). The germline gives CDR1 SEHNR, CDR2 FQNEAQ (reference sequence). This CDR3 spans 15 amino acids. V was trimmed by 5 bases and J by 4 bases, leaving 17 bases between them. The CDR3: CASSTVTGFGYGYTF. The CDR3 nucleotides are TGTGCCAGCAGCACCGTCACAGGGTTCGGCTATGGCTACACCTTC.

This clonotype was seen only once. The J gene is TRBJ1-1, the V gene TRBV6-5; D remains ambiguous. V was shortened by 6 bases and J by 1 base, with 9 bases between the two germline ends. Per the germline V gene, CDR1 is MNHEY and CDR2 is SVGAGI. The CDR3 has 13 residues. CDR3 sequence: CASSPSTNTEAFF. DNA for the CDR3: TGTGCCAGCAGCCCCTCGACGAACACTGAAGCTTTCTTT.

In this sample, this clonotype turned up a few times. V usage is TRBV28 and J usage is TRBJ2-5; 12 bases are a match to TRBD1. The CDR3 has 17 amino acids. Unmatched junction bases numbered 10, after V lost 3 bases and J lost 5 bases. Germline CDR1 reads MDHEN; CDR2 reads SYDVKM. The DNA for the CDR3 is TGTGCCAGCAGTTTCTCCCGCCGGGACAGGGGGCCGGAGACCCAGTACTTC. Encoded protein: CASSFSRRDRGPETQYF.

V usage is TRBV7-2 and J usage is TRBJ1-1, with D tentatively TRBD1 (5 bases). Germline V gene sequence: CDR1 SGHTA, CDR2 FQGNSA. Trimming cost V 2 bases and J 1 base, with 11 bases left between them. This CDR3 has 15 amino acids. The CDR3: CASSLYQGKNTEAFF. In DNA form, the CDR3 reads TGTGCCAGCAGCTTATATCAGGGTAAGAACACTGAAGCTTTCTTT. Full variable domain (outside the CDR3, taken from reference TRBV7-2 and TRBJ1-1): GAGVSQSPSNKVTEKGKDVELRCDPISGHTALYWYRQSLGQGLEFLIYFQGNSAPDKSGLPSDRFSAERTGGSVSTLTIQRTQQEDSAVYLCASSLYQGKNTEAFFGQGTRLTVV.

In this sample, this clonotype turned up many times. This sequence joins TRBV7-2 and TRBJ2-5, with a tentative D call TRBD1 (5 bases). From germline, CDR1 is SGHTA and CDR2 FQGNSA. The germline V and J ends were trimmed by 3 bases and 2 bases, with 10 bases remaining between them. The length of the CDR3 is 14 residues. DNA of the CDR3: TGTGCCAGCAGCTTTAGGGGCTATCAAGAGACCCAGTACTTC. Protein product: CASSFRGYQETQYF.

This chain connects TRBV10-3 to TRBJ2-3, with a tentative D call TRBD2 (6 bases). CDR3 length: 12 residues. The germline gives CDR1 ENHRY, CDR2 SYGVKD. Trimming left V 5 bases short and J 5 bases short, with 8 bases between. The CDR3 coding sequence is TGTGCCATCAGTCGGGAGAGAGATACGCAGTATTTT. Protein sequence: CAISRERDTQYF.

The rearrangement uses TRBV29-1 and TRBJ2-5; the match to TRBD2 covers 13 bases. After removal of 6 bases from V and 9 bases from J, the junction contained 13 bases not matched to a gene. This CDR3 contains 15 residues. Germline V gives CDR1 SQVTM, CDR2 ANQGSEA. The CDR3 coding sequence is TGCAGCGTCCGGACTAGCGGGGGTGGGTGGGCGGCCCAGTACTTC. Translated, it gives CSVRTSGGGWAAQYF.

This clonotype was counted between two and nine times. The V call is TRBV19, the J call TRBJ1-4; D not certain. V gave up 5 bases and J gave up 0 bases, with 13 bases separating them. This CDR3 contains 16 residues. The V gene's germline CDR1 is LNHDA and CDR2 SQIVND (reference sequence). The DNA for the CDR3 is TGTGCCAGTAGTCGGAAGAGGTCAGCAACTAATGAAAAACTGTTTTTT. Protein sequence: CASSRKRSATNEKLFF.

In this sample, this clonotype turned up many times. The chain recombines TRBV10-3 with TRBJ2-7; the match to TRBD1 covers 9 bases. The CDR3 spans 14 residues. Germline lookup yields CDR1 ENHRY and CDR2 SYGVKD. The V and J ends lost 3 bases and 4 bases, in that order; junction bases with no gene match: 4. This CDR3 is CAISEGTGMYEQYF. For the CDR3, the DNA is TGTGCCATCAGTGAAGGGACAGGGATGTACGAGCAGTACTTC.

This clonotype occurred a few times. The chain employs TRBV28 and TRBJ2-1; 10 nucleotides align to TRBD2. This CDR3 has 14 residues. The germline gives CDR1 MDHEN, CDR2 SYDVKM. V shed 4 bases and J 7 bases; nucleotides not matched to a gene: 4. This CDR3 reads CASSSTSGPNEQFF. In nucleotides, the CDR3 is TGTGCCAGCAGTTCGACTAGCGGGCCAAATGAGCAGTTCTTC.

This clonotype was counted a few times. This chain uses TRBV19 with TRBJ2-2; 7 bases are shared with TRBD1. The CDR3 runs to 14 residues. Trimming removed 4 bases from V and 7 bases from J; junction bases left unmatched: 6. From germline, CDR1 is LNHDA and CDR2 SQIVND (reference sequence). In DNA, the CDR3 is TGTGCCAGTAGTACATCGACAGGGCTCGGGGAGCTGTTTTTT. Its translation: CASSTSTGLGELFF.

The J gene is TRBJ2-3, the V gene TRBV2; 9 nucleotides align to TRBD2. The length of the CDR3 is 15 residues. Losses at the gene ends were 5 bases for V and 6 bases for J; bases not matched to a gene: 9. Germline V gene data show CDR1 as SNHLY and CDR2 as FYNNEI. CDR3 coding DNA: TGTGCCAGCAGTACCACCCAGCGGGGGGCTGATACGCAGTATTTT. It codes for CASSTTQRGADTQYF.

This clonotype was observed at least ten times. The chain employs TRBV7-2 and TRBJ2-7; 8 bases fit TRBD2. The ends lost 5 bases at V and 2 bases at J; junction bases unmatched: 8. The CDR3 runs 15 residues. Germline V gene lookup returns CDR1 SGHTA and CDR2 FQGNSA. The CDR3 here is CASSRLAGPTYEQYF. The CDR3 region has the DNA TGTGCCAGCAGCCGATTAGCGGGGCCTACCTACGAGCAGTACTTC.

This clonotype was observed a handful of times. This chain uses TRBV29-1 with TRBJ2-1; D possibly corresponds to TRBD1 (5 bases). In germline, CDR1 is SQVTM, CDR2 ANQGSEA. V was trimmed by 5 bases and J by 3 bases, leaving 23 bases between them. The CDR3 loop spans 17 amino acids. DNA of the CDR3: TGCAGCGTTCCCCGGTTGGTAGGGGTAGTATACTACAATGAGCAGTTCTTC. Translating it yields CSVPRLVGVVYYNEQFF.

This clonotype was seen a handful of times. DNA for the CDR3: TGTGCCAGCAGTTTAGTTGGTTTGCTTCGTGGCTACACCTTC. The encoded protein is CASSLVGLLRGYTF. The chain combines TRBV12-3 or TRBV12-4 with TRBJ1-2; D is uncertain. The CDR3 is made up of 14 amino acids. V dropped 1 base and J dropped 7 bases, with 13 bases sitting between them.